Sequencing of this TCR beta chain was carried out in a study of T cell responses to AZD1222 COVID-19 vaccine. Germline assignment: CDR1 GTSNPN and CDR2 SVGIG (reference sequence). Trimming took off 3 bases at V and 2 bases at J, with 3 bases between the two ends. The CDR3 sequence is 11 residues long. The method was immunoSEQ multiplex PCR; TCRdb's version includes in-frame clones alone and lacks a portion of them. The sample holds under 200,000 clones, 85% to 95% seen once. Sequences were derived from peripheral blood, sampled on day 0 of AZD1222 vaccination. This sequence joins TRBV30 and TRBJ2-3; D call uncertain. The sequence was obtained from an adult in good health. The CDR3 DNA sequence: TGTGCCTGGAGATTCACAGATACGCAGTATTTT. As protein: CAWRFTDTQYF.